This T cell receptor (beta chain) comes out of a study of breast tumors, draining lymph nodes, adjacent tissues. TCRdb reprocessed the multiplex PCR reads with MiXCR, giving one entry per CDR3 protein. The table lists 100,000 to 150,000 distinct CDR3 sequences, about 20% of them singletons, with under 4.5% in the top ten. V was trimmed by 1 base and J by 5 bases, leaving 17 bases between them. Per the germline V gene, CDR1 is LGHDT and CDR2 is YNNKEL (reference sequence). The CDR3 consists of 16 residues. This clonotype came up many times. The antigen remains unidentified. Samples came from axillary lymph nodes draining the breast cancer. Notes on the study in general: Luminal-like breast cancer showed significantly greater tumor-nontumor repertoire similarity than basal-like breast cancer did. That most tumor T cells come from lymph nodes remained unproven. Data fit most tumor T cells coming from lymph node, expanding in tumor. Compared with lymph nodes, tumors were less diverse; compared with nontumor tissue, more.

Source material: axillary lymph node tissue. The receptor was derived from a female donor with breast cancer. Some clones in this sample may be carry-over from other donors' samples. The chain joins TRBV3-1 to TRBJ2-5, with D perhaps TRBD2 (5 bases). CDR3 coding DNA: TGTGCCAGCAGCCAAGCCCCGGCTAGCAGAGGGGAGACCCAGTACTTC. Residues: CASSQAPASRGETQYF.